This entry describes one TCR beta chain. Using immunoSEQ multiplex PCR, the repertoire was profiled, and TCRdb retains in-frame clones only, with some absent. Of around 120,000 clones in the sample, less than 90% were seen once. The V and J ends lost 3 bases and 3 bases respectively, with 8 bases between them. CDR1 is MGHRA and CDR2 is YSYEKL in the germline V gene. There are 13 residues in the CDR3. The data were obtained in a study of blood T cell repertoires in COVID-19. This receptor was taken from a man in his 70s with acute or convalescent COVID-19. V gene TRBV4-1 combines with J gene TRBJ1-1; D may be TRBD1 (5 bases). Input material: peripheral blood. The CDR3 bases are TGCGCCAGCAGCCAGGGGCTATACACTGAAGCTTTCTTT. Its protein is CASSQGLYTEAFF.